The clone carrying this T cell receptor beta chain was detected a few times. This entry is derived from a study of CD8 T cells in ankylosing spondylitis. TCRdb processed the 5' RACE reads anew with MiXCR; each CDR3 protein has one entry. This sample has 180,000 or so distinct CDR3 sequences, with approximately 10% found just once. The receptor was isolated from a male donor with ankylosing spondylitis or in good health (not recorded which). Sequenced material: blood, either unsorted or a sorted T cell fraction (not recorded which).

CDR3 nucleotides: TGCAGCGTTTTCCGACTGAACCTCAGGGGAGATACGCAGTATTTT. It yields the protein CSVFRLNLRGDTQYF. This chain connects TRBV29-1 to TRBJ2-3; a weak D match, TRBD1 (6 bases). The V gene's germline CDR1 is SQVTM and CDR2 ANQGSEA. Trimming took 5 bases from V and 5 from J, leaving 20 bases between them. The CDR3 is made up of 15 amino acids.